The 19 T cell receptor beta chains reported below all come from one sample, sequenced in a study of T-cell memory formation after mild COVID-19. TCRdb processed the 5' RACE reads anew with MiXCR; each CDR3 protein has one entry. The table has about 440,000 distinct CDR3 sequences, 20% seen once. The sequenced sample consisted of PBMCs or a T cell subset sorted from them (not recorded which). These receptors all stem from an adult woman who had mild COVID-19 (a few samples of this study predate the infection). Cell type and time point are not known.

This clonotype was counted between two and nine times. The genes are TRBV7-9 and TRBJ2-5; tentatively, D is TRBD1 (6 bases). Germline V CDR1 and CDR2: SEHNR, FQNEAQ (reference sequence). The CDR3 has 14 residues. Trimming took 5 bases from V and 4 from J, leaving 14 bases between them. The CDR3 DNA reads TGTGCCAGCAGCCCGGACAGACGAAGAGAGACCCAGTACTTC. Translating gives CASSPDRRRETQYF.

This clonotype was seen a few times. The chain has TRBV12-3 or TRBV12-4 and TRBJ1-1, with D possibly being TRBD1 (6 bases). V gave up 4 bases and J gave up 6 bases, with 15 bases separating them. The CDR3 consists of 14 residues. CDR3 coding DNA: TGTGCCAGCAGTTCCTGGGTCGGGGGGCCTGAAGCTTTCTTT. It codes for CASSSWVGGPEAFF.

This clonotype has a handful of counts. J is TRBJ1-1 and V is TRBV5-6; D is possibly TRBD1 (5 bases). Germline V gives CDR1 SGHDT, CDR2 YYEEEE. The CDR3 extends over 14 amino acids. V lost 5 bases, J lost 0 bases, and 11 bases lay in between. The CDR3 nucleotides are TGTGCCAGCAGATGGACACGAATGAACACTGAAGCTTTCTTT. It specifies CASRWTRMNTEAFF. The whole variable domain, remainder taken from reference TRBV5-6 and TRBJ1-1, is DAGVTQSPTHLIKTRGQQVTLRCSPKSGHDTVSWYQQALGQGPQFIFQYYEEEERQRGNFPDRFSGHQFPNYSSELNVNALLLGDSALYLCASRWTRMNTEAFFGQGTRLTVV.

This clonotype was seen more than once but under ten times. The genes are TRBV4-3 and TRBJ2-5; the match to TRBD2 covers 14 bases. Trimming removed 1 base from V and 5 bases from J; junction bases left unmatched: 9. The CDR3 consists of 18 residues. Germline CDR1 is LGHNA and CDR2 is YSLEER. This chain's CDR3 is CASSQGETSGRALETQYF. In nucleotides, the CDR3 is TGCGCCAGCAGCCAAGGGGAGACTAGCGGGAGGGCCTTGGAGACCCAGTACTTC.

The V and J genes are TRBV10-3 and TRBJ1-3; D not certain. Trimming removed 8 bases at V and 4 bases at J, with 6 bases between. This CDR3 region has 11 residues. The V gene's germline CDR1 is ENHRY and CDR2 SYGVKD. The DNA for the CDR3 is TGTGCCATCGGGCGGGGAAACACCATATATTTT. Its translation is CAIGRGNTIYF.

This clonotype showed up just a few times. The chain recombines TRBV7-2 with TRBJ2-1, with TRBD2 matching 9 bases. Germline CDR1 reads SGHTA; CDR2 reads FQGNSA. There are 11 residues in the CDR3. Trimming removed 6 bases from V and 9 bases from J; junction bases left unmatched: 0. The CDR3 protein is CASRLAGEQFF. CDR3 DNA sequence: TGTGCCAGCAGACTAGCGGGTGAGCAGTTCTTC.

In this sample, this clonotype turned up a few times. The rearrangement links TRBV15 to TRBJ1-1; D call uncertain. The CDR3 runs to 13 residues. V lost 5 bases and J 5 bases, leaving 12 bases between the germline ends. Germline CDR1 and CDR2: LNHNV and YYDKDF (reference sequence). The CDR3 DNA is TGTGCCACCAGCCCTCTTAGGAGGACTGAAGCTTTCTTT. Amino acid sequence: CATSPLRRTEAFF. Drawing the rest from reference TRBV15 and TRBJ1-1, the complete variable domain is DAMVIQNPRYQVTQFGKPVTLSCSQTLNHNVMYWYQQKSSQAPKLLFHYYDKDFNNEADTPDNFQSRRPNTSFCFLDIRSPGLGDTAMYLCATSPLRRTEAFFGQGTRLTVV.

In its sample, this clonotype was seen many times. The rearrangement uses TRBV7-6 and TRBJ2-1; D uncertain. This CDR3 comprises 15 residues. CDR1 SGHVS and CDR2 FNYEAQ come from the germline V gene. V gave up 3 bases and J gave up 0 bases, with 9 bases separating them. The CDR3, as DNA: TGTGCCAGCAGCTTCGGACGGTCCTCCTACAATGAGCAGTTCTTC. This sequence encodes CASSFGRSSYNEQFF.

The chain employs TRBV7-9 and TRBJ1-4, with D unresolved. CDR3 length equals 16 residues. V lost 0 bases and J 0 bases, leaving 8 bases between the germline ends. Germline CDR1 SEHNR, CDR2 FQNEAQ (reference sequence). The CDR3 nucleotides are TGTGCCAGCAGCTTAGCGGCGGTTGCAACTAATGAAAAACTGTTTTTT. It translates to CASSLAAVATNEKLFF.

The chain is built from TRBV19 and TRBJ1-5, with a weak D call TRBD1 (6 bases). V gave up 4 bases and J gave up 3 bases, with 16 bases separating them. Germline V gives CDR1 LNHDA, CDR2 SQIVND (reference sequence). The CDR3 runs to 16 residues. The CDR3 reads CASSRYTGNVNQPQHF. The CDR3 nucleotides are TGTGCCAGTAGTAGGTATACAGGGAACGTCAATCAGCCCCAGCATTTT.

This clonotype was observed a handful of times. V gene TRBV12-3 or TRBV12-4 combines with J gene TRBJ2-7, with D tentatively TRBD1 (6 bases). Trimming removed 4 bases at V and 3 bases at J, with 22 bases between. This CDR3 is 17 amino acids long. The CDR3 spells CASSSSGAQEGHYEQYF. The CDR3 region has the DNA TGTGCCAGCAGTTCTTCAGGGGCTCAGGAAGGACACTACGAGCAGTACTTC.

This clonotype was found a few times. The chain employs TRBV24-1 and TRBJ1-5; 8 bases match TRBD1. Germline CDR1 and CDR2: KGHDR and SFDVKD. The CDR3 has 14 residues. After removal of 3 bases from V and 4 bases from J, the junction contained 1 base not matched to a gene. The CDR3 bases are TGTGCCACCAGTGATGGACAGGGAAATCAGCCCCAGCATTTT. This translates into CATSDGQGNQPQHF.

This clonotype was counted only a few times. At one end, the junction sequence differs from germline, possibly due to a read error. The CDR3 DNA is TGTGCCAGTCCCAACAGCTCCTTC. Residues: CASPNSSF. This rearrangement joins TRBV19 to TRBJ2-5, with unresolved D. This CDR3 has 8 residues. CDR1 and CDR2 (germline): LNHDA, SQIVND (reference sequence). The full variable domain, rest sourced from reference TRBV19 and TRBJ2-5, is DGGITQSPKYLFRKEGQNVTLSCEQNLNHDAMYWYRQDPGQGLRLIYYSQIVNDFQKGDIAEGYSVSREKKESFPLTVTSAQKNPTAFYLCASPNSSFGPGTRLLVL.

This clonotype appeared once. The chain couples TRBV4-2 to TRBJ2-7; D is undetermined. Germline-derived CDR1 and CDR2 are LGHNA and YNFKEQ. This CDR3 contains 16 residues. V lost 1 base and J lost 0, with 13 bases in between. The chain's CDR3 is CASSQVSGLSSYEQYF. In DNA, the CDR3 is TGTGCCAGCAGCCAAGTATCCGGGCTCAGCTCCTACGAGCAGTACTTC.

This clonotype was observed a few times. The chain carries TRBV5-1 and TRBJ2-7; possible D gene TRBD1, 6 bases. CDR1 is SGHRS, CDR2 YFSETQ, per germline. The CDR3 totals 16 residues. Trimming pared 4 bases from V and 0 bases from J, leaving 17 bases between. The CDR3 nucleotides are TGCGCCAGCAGCCATGGACAGATTTCCCACTCCTACGAGCAGTACTTC. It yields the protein CASSHGQISHSYEQYF.

CDR3 nucleotides: TGCGCCAGCAGCGAAGGGACCGGCCGAATGAACACTGAAGCTTTCTTT. Its protein product is CASSEGTGRMNTEAFF. The chain links TRBV4-1 to TRBJ1-1, with TRBD1 as a possible D gene (5 bases). Trimming took 5 bases from V and 0 from J, leaving 16 bases between them. This CDR3 spans 16 amino acids. CDR1 MGHRA and CDR2 YSYEKL come from the germline V gene.

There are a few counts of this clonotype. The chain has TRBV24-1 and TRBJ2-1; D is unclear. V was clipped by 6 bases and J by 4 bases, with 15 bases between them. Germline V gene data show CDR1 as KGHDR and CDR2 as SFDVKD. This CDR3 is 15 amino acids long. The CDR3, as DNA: TGTGCCACCAGTTCCAGCCTGGTTGGGTACAATGAGCAGTTCTTC. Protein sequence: CATSSSLVGYNEQFF.

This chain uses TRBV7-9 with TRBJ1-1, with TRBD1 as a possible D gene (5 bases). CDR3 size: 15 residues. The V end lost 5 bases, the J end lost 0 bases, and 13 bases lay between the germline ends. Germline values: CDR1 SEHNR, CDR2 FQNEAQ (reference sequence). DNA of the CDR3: TGTGCCAGCAGCCGCGGAGCAGGGTTGAACACTGAAGCTTTCTTT. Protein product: CASSRGAGLNTEAFF. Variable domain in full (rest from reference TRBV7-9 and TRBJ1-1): DTGVSQNPRHKITKRGQNVTFRCDPISEHNRLYWYRQTLGQGPEFLTYFQNEAQLEKSRLLSDRFSAERPKGSFSTLEIQRTEQGDSAMYLCASSRGAGLNTEAFFGQGTRLTVV.

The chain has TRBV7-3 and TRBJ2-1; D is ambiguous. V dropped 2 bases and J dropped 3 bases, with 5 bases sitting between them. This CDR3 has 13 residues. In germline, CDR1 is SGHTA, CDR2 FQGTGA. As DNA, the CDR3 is TGTGCCAGCAGCTTAGATCACTACAATGAGCAGTTCTTC. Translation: CASSLDHYNEQFF.